The 18 T cell receptor beta chains given below trace back to one sample, sequenced in a study of beta chain features in type 1 diabetes. The authors reverse transcribed all of the isolated RNA, so sequencing captured expressed TCRB transcripts. The protocol was immunoSEQ multiplex PCR, while the TCRdb copy is restricted to in-frame clones and leaves out a portion. The repertoire holds more than 110,000 clones, with 6.9% as singletons. The sample taken for sequencing was central memory CD4+ T cells from blood. The receptors were sampled from a woman younger than 45 in good health.

This sequence joins TRBV5-4 and TRBJ2-3; TRBD1 matches 8 bases. The CDR3 has 14 residues. With 4 bases clipped from V and 0 bases from J, the junction kept 1 base outside the gene matches. The V gene's germline CDR1 is SGHNT and CDR2 YYREEE (reference sequence). CDR3 amino acids: CASSPGGSTDTQYF. CDR3 bases: TGTGCCAGCAGCCCAGGGGGCAGCACAGATACGCAGTATTTT.

The chain combines TRBV5-6 with TRBJ2-7; 9 bases are shared with TRBD1. V trimming: 2 bases; J trimming: 4 bases; junction bases outside the gene matches: 7. This CDR3 contains 15 residues. CDR1 SGHDT and CDR2 YYEEEE come from the germline V gene. The CDR3 reads CASSFPQGAGYEQYF. In DNA, the CDR3 is TGTGCCAGCAGCTTCCCACAGGGGGCTGGGTACGAGCAGTACTTC.

There are a few counts of this clone. The rearrangement links TRBV20-1 to TRBJ2-1, with unresolved D. The CDR3 consists of 10 residues. Germline assignment: CDR1 DFQATT and CDR2 SNEGSKA (reference sequence). Trimming took 7 bases from V and 8 from J, leaving 9 bases between them. For the CDR3, the DNA is TGCAGTGGAGGCGCCTATGAGCAGTTCTTC. It yields the protein CSGGAYEQFF.

This chain uses TRBV5-1 with TRBJ2-7; 14 bases agree with TRBD2. The CDR3 contains 16 residues. Trimming took 4 bases from V and 4 from J; bases not matched to a gene: 7. Per germline, CDR1 SGHRS and CDR2 YFSETQ. CDR3 nucleotides: TGCGCCAGCAGCCCCCCGGGACTAGCGGGAGTTTACGAGCAGTACTTC. As protein: CASSPPGLAGVYEQYF.

In nucleotides, the CDR3 is TGTGCCAGCAGCGCCTCGACAGCGACTGGGGCCAACGTCCTGACTTTC. Protein sequence: CASSASTATGANVLTF. The chain carries TRBV7-8 and TRBJ2-6; a weak D match, TRBD1 (5 bases). Germline CDR1 reads SGHVS; CDR2 reads FQNEAQ. V was pared by 5 bases and J by 2 bases, with 13 bases between. The CDR3 contains 16 residues.

A few counts support this clone. The sample holds other DNA sequences that translate to the same CDR3. The V and J genes are TRBV5-1 and TRBJ2-1; TRBD2 matches 8 bases. CDR1 and CDR2 from the germline V gene are SGHRS and YFSETQ. The CDR3 runs to 16 residues. With V trimmed by 1 base and J by 0 bases, 3 bases remained unmatched. The CDR3 loop is CASSLISGSSYNEQFF. The CDR3 region has the DNA TGCGCCAGCAGCTTGATAAGCGGGAGCTCCTACAATGAGCAGTTCTTC.

The rearrangement joins TRBV19 to TRBJ2-5; 9 bases match TRBD1. The CDR3 has 14 residues. Germline CDR1 LNHDA, CDR2 SQIVND (reference sequence). V dropped 7 bases and J dropped 2; count of bases not matched to a gene: 5. The CDR3 coding sequence is TGTGCCAGTATGGACAGGGGAACTCAAGAGACCCAGTACTTC. Amino acid sequence: CASMDRGTQETQYF. The full variable domain, in which reference TRBV19 and TRBJ2-5 provide the parts outside the CDR3, is DGGITQSPKYLFRKEGQNVTLSCEQNLNHDAMYWYRQDPGQGLRLIYYSQIVNDFQKGDIAEGYSVSREKKESFPLTVTSAQKNPTAFYLCASMDRGTQETQYFGPGTRLLVL.

The chain combines TRBV11-2 with TRBJ2-5, with D maybe TRBD2 (5 bases). Trimming cost V 7 bases and J 2 bases, with 11 bases left between them. The CDR3 spans 13 residues. Germline lookup yields CDR1 SGHAT and CDR2 FQNNGV. The CDR3 is CASTTTNQETQYF. CDR3 sequence (DNA): TGTGCCAGCACCACGACTAATCAAGAGACCCAGTACTTC.

This clone was counted only a few times. The rearrangement joins TRBV7-2 to TRBJ2-6, with D possibly TRBD2 on 5 matching bases. CDR1 and CDR2 from the germline V gene are SGHTA and FQGNSA. The CDR3 covers 14 residues. V shed 3 bases and J shed 8 bases, with 11 bases lying between them. In DNA, the CDR3 is TGTGCCAGCAGCTTGGCCGGGGTCACCAACGTCCTGACTTTC. Protein: CASSLAGVTNVLTF.

There are a few counts of this clone. The rearrangement joins TRBV30 to TRBJ2-7, with TRBD1 matching over 7 bases. Germline values: CDR1 GTSNPN, CDR2 SVGIG (reference sequence). CDR3 length: 13 residues. V lost 4 bases and J lost 7; bases outside the gene matches: 10. The CDR3 sequence is CAWTRDRWREQYF. DNA of the CDR3: TGTGCCTGGACCCGGGACAGATGGAGGGAGCAGTACTTC.

This chain connects TRBV19 to TRBJ1-5; 11 positions match TRBD1. Per the germline V gene, CDR1 is LNHDA and CDR2 is SQIVND (reference sequence). The CDR3 extends over 14 amino acids. After removal of 6 bases from V and 6 bases from J, the junction contained 4 bases not matched to a gene. The CDR3, as DNA: TGTGCCAGTAGCACGGACAGGGGGCTTCAGCCCCAGCATTTT. Protein sequence: CASSTDRGLQPQHF.

This clone was counted a few times. The chain has TRBV27 and TRBJ2-6; 7 nucleotides agree with TRBD1. V lost 5 bases, J lost 0 bases, and 1 base stayed unmatched. Germline CDR1 and CDR2: MNHEY and SMNVEV (reference sequence). The CDR3 runs 15 residues. In DNA form, the CDR3 reads TGTGCCAGCAGTCCAGGGGGCTCTGGGGCCAACGTCCTGACTTTC. Protein sequence: CASSPGGSGANVLTF.

This clone was picked up a small number of times. The chain employs TRBV19 and TRBJ2-7; the D is unclear. The germline V gene encodes CDR1 LNHDA and CDR2 SQIVND (reference sequence). The V gene lost 5 bases and the J gene lost 3 bases, with 5 bases spanning the gap. CDR3 length equals 11 residues. CDR3 bases: TGTGCCAGTAGTTCGGGCTACGAGCAGTACTTC. It yields the protein CASSSGYEQYF. Together with reference TRBV19 and TRBJ2-7, the CDR3 gives the full variable domain: DGGITQSPKYLFRKEGQNVTLSCEQNLNHDAMYWYRQDPGQGLRLIYYSQIVNDFQKGDIAEGYSVSREKKESFPLTVTSAQKNPTAFYLCASSSGYEQYFGPGTRLTVT.

The V and J genes are TRBV15 and TRBJ1-4; 11 bases are a match to TRBD1. This CDR3 region has 14 residues. The V segment lost 5 bases and the J segment 10 bases; nucleotides outside the gene matches: 6. Looked up from germline, CDR1 is LNHNV and CDR2 is YYDKDF (reference sequence). Here the CDR3 reads CATSRGQGVGKLFF. DNA of the CDR3: TGTGCCACCAGCCGGGGACAGGGGGTAGGAAAACTGTTTTTT.

The sample holds a few counts of this clone. The rearrangement joins TRBV7-2 to TRBJ1-1; 7 bases align to TRBD1. Looked up from germline, CDR1 is SGHTA and CDR2 is FQGNSA. The CDR3 contains 13 residues. Germline trimming cut 5 bases from V and 3 bases from J; bases unmatched to any gene: 3. CDR3 sequence reads: CASSQQGYTEAFF. In nucleotides, the CDR3 is TGTGCCAGCAGCCAACAGGGGTACACTGAAGCTTTCTTT.

This clone was picked up a small number of times. The chain carries TRBV6-1 and TRBJ2-3, with 7 bases fitting TRBD2. The trim removed 3 bases at V and 0 bases at J, leaving 6 bases unmatched. CDR1 and CDR2 (germline): MNHNS, SASEGT. This CDR3 comprises 16 residues. The CDR3: CASSDPGGPSTDTQYF. For the CDR3, the DNA is TGTGCCAGCAGTGATCCGGGAGGACCTAGCACAGATACGCAGTATTTT.

This clone was picked up a small number of times. The genes are TRBV5-4 and TRBJ1-2, with no clear D. CDR1 is SGHNT, CDR2 YYREEE, per germline (reference sequence). CDR3 size: 12 residues. The V gene lost 4 bases and the J gene lost 4 bases, with 8 bases spanning the gap. The CDR3 here is CASSVVSYGYTF. CDR3 coding DNA: TGTGCCAGCAGCGTCGTCAGCTATGGCTACACCTTC.

This clone showed up just a few times. The gene calls are TRBV7-2 and TRBJ2-3; TRBD1 matches 8 bases. In germline, CDR1 is SGHTA, CDR2 FQGNSA. This CDR3 spans 13 amino acids. Germline trimming cut 5 bases from V and 4 bases from J; bases unmatched to any gene: 2. CDR3 sequence: CASSRDRPDTQYF. The CDR3 DNA reads TGTGCCAGCAGCCGGGACAGGCCAGATACGCAGTATTTT.